This note documents a single T cell receptor (beta chain) sequence. Assay: immunoSEQ multiplex PCR; the TCRdb copy retains only in-frame clones and omits some. Counted here are 40,000 or so clones, roughly three quarters occurring once; the ten biggest clones make up about 9.5%. The source of the sample is a study of cytotoxic CD8 clonotypes in ibrutinib-treated CLL. Overall study context: Response was recorded as partial in approximately 24 patients and complete in 2; at median about 6 years, around 15 remained remitted and about twelve had progressed. Mean per-sample yields comprised about 280,000 productive templates and 94,082 productive rearrangements.

The material was PBMCs, obtained at disease progression, from a patient treated with ibrutinib. This clonotype was obtained from a human donor with chronic lymphocytic leukemia.

The CDR3 region has the DNA TGTGCCAGCAGCTTAACGCGGGGGGGGACGTTCTACGAGCAGTACTTC. This sequence encodes CASSLTRGGTFYEQYF. J is TRBJ2-7 and V is TRBV11-2; 9 bases match TRBD2. Germline V CDR1 and CDR2: SGHAT, FQNNGV. V shed 2 bases, J shed 3 bases, and the junction held 8 bases outside the gene matches. The CDR3 consists of 16 residues.